This T cell receptor beta chain originates from a study of cytomegalovirus exposure and HLA in healthy donors. Study-level results: Later findings reportedly placed an Asian-associated ancestry cluster below the approximately 630-donor mean for N-insertions.

PCR primers comprised 60 Vbeta and 13 Jbeta primers. Clones were read by immunoSEQ multiplex PCR, and TCRdb kept only the in-frame ones, dropping some. The table records about 100,000 clones, roughly 70% of them present only once. The CDR3 length is 13 residues. V lost 1 base to trimming and J lost 7 bases; unmatched junction nucleotides: 1. Germline-derived CDR1 and CDR2 are SGHNT and YYREEE (reference sequence). Points on this clone: Its antigen is as yet unknown.

This receptor was taken from a man between 45 and 60 years old in good health and CMV-seronegative. The V call is TRBV5-4, the J call TRBJ2-4; 8 bases are shared with TRBD1. Sequences were obtained from PBMCs. CDR3 bases: TGTGCCAGCAGCTTGCAGGGGGCCAACATTCAGTACTTC. Its protein product is CASSLQGANIQYF.